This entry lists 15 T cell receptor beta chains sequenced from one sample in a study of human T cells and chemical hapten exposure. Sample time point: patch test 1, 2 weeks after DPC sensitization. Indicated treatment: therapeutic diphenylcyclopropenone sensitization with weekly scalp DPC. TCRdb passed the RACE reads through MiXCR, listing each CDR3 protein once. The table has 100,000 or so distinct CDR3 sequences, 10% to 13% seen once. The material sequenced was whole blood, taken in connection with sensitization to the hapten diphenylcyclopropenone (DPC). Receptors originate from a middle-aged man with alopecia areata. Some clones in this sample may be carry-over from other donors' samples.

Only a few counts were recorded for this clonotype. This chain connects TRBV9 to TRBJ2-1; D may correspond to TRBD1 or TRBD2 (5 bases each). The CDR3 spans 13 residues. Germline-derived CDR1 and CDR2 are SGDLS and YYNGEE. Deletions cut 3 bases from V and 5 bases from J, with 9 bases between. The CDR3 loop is CASSGGPHNEQFF. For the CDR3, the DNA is TGTGCCAGCAGCGGGGGACCTCACAATGAGCAGTTCTTC.

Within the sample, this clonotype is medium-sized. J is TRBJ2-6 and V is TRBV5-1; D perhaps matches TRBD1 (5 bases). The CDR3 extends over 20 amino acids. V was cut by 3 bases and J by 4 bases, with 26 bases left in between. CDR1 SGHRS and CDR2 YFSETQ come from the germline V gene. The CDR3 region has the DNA TGCGCCAGCAGCTCTTTATGGGCTCAAATGGGGCTGGACGGGGCCAACGTCCTGACTTTC. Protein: CASSSLWAQMGLDGANVLTF.

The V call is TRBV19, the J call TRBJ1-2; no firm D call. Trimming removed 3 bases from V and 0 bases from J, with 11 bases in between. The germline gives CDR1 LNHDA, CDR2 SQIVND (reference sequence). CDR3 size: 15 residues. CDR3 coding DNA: TGTGCCAGTAGTATCACGGTTGAAGCTAACTATGGCTACACCTTC. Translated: CASSITVEANYGYTF.

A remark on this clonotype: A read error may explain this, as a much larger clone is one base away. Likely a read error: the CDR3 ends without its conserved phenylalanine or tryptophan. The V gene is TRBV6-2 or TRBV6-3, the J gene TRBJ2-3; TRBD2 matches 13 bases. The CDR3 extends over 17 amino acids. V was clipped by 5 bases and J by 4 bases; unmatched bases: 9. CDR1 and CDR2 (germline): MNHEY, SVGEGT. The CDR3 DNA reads TGTGCCAGCAGTACTCTAAGGACTAGCGGGAGTGCAGATACGCAGTATCTT. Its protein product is CASSTLRTSGSADTQYL.

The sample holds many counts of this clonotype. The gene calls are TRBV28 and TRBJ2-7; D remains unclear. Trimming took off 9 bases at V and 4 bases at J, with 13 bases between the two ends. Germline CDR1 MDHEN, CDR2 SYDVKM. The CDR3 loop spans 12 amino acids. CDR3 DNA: TGTGCCAGTACGTATTTCAGTTACGAGCAGTACTTC. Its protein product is CASTYFSYEQYF.

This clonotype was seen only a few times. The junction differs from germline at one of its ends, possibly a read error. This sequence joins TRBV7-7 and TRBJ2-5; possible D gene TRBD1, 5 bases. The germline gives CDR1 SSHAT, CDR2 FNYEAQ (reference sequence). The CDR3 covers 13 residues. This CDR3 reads CASSFRQQETQYF. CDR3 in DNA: TGTGCTAGCAGCTTCCGACAGCAAGAGACCCAGTACTTC.

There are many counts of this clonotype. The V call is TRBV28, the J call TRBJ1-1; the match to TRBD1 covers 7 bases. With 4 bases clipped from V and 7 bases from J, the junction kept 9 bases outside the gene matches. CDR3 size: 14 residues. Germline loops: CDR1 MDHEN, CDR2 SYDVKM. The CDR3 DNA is TGTGCCAGCAGTTCGGTGACAGGGAGGGGTGAAGCTTTCTTT. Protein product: CASSSVTGRGEAFF.

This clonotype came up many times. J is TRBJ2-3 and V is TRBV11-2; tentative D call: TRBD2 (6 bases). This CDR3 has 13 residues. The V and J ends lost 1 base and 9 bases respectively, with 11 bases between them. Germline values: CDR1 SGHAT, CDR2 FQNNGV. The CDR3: CASSLASEPTQYF. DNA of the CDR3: TGTGCCAGCAGCTTAGCTAGCGAGCCCACGCAGTATTTT. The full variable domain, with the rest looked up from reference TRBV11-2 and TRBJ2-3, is EAGVAQSPRYKIIEKRQSVAFWCNPISGHATLYWYQQILGQGPKLLIQFQNNGVVDDSQLPKDRFSAERLKGVDSTLKIQPAKLEDSAVYLCASSLASEPTQYFGPGTRLTVL.

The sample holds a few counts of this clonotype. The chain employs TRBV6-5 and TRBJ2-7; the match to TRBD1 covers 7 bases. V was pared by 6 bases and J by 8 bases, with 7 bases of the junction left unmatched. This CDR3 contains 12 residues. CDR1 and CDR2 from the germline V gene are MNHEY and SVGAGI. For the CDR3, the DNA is TGTGCCAGCAGGGACAGGCAGTTTAAGCAGTACTTC. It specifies CASRDRQFKQYF.

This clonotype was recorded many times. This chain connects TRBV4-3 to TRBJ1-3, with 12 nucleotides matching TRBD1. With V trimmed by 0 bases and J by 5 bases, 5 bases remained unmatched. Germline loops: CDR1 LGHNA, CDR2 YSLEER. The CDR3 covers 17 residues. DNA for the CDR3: TGCGCCAGCAGCCAAGATGAGGGACAGGGGGCCAGAAACACCATATATTTT. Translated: CASSQDEGQGARNTIYF.

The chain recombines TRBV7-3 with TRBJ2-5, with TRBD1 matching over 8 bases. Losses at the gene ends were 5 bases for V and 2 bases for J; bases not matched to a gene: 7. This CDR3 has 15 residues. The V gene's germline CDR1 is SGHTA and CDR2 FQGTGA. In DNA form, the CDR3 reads TGTGCCAGCAGCCAAGGGACAGGACAGCAAGAGACCCAGTACTTC. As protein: CASSQGTGQQETQYF.

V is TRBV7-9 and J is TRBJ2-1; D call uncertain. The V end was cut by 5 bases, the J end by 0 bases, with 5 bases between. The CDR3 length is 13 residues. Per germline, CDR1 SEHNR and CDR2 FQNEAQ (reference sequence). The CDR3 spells CASSPGSYNEQFF. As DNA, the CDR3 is TGTGCCAGCAGCCCCGGCTCCTACAATGAGCAGTTCTTC. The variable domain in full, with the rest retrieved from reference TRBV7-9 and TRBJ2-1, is DTGVSQNPRHKITKRGQNVTFRCDPISEHNRLYWYRQTLGQGPEFLTYFQNEAQLEKSRLLSDRFSAERPKGSFSTLEIQRTEQGDSAMYLCASSPGSYNEQFFGPGTRLTVL.

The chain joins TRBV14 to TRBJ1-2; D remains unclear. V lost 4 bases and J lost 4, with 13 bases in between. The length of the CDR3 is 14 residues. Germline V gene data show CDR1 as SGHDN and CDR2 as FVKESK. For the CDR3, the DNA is TGTGCCAGCAGCCTACGGGAATTCCCCTATGGCTACACCTTC. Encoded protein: CASSLREFPYGYTF.

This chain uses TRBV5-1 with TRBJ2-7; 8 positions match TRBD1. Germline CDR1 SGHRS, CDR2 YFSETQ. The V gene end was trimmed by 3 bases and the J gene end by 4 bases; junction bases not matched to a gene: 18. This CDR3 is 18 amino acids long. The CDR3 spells CASSSFGPQQGGGYEQYF. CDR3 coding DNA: TGCGCCAGCAGCTCATTTGGCCCCCAACAGGGGGGCGGTTACGAGCAGTACTTC.

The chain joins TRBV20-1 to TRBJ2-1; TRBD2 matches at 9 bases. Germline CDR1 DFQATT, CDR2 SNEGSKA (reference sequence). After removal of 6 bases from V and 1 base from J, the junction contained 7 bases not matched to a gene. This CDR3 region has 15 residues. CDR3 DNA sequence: TGCAGTGCGAGGGCACTAGCGGGTTCCTACAATGAGCAGTTCTTC. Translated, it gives CSARALAGSYNEQFF.